This T cell receptor beta chain was sequenced during a study of cytomegalovirus exposure and HLA in healthy donors (dated by TCRdb to about 2017). General notes on the study: A later analysis indicated that the 110 or so validation repertoires were generated on the platform also employed for the approximately 670 repertoires of the first cohort. The study aimed to test whether signatures of past pathogen exposure could be identified by cataloging public T cell receptors. Along with the roughly 700-subject first cohort, a separate validation cohort of more than 90 different subjects was used. High-throughput TCR immunosequencing, statistical association of individual TCRs with disease status, and machine learning were combined to predict cytomegalovirus infection status. General findings and caveats noted by the study authors: In both the original and validation cohorts, the classifier was reported to diagnose cytomegalovirus status with high specificity and sensitivity. The validation cohort had no HLA typing available for a later analysis, so co-occurrence within that cohort was assessed over all 130 or so repertoires. A few of the identified cytomegalovirus-associated TCR beta chains were confirmed in vitro to be specific for cytomegalovirus antigens. A total of some 180 TCR beta chains were listed by the study as associated with cytomegalovirus. The authors suggested that the approach could potentially be generalized to other disease states and immunological phenotypes. Subsequent analysis determined that TCRs grouped into clusters in the first cohort also showed a tendency toward co-occurrence across the approximately 120 validation repertoires, and approximately 93% of cluster scores exceeded 0. Most TCR sequences were observed very rarely across donors, whereas some public TCRs were present in many individuals.

Donors formed part of the validation cohort, which comprised fewer than 150 subjects and was distinct from the first cohort of 666 subjects. The CDR3 runs 16 residues from the cysteine to the phenylalanine. CDR3 DNA only is kept here, 48 bases in frame from base 1. V is shortened by 3 bases, J by 2 bases, and the region joining them spans 14 bases. The germline V gene provides CDR1 MNHNS and CDR2 SASEGT. As regards this clone: Its target antigen remains unknown. No per-base quality is available; no much larger clone lies one base away.

Library prep was done by the immunoSEQ multiplex PCR assay. In the source study's methods: A statistical classification framework was built for diagnosing cytomegalovirus status from the catalog of TCR beta chain sequences. TCRdb carries this immuneACCESS record with in-frame sequences only. Its versions omit some clonotypes, under half of them owing to an unresolved V gene in the studies checked, with the rest unexplained. The V and J calls and clone size are taken from that table; D and trimming were inferred from the DNA. A total of 120,000 to 150,000 clones appear in this sample, roughly 90% of them only once. The top ten clones comprise about 0.7% of the sample.

This sequence was found in a man younger than 30 in good health and CMV-seronegative. Specimen: PBMCs. The sequence joins TRBV6-1 to TRBJ1-5, with TRBD1 tentatively as D gene (6 bases match). The nucleotides read TGTGCCAGCAGTGAGTGGGGGGGCTGGGGCAATCAGCCCCAGCATTTT. This gives the protein CASSEWGGWGNQPQHF.